Each of the 2 T cell receptor beta chains below was sequenced from the same sample in a study of neurological immune-mediated disorders. TCRdb independently ran MiXCR on the 5' RACE reads; one entry per CDR3 protein. The sample includes about 52,000 distinct CDR3 sequences, 3% to 4% of them seen just once. Material: PBMCs. The receptors shown here come from a man aged 60 to 75 with multiple sclerosis.

This clonotype was seen many times. This chain connects TRBV4-1 to TRBJ2-7; 10 bases agree with TRBD2. The CDR3 is made up of 15 amino acids. With V trimmed by 4 bases and J by 4 bases, 7 bases remained unmatched. From germline, CDR1 is MGHRA and CDR2 YSYEKL. The CDR3 spells CASSPPSGGPYEQYF. For the CDR3, the DNA is TGCGCCAGCAGCCCCCCTAGCGGGGGACCATACGAGCAGTACTTC.

In this sample, this clonotype turned up many times. The chain recombines TRBV10-3 with TRBJ2-1; 12 bases fit TRBD2. Germline loops: CDR1 ENHRY, CDR2 SYGVKD. This CDR3 region has 16 residues. V lost 10 bases and J lost 8; bases outside the gene matches: 15. The DNA of the CDR3 is TGTGCCACTAAACCCCTGACTAGCGGGAGTGTAGATGAGCAGTTCTTC. This gives the protein CATKPLTSGSVDEQFF.